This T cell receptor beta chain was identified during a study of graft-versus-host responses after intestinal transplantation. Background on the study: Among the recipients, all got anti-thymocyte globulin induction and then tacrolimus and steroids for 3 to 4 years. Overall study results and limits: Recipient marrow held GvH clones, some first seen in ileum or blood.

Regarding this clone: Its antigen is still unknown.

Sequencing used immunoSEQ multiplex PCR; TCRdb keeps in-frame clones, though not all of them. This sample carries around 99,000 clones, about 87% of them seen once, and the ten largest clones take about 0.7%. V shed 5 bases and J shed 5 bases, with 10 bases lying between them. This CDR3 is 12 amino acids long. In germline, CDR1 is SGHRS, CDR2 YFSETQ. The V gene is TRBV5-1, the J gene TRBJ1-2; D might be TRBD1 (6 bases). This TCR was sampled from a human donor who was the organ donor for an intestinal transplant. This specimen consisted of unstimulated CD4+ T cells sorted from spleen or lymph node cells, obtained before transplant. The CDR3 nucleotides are TGCGCCAGCAGTTCACAGGGATATGGCTACACCTTC. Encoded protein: CASSSQGYGYTF.